A single sample is the source of the 6 T cell receptor beta chains below, sequenced in a study of T cells in women clearing cervical HPV infection. Here immunoSEQ multiplex PCR was the method, and the copy in TCRdb shows in-frame clones only, minus some. The repertoire table contains some 20,000 clones. The sample comprised blood buffy coat. The receptor set was obtained from a woman between 18 and 70 years old with a cervical HPV16 infection that either progressed to CIN3+ or cleared (not recorded which).

Remarks on this clone: The CDR3 goes on 3 residues after the read ends, and that part is filled in from the germline J gene. J is TRBJ1-2 and V is TRBV5-4; TRBD1 matches 7 bases. Germline V gene data show CDR1 as SGHNT and CDR2 as YYREEE (reference sequence). The J segment lost 4 bases and the V segment lost 4 bases, leaving 7 bases of the junction unmatched. The CDR3 totals 14 residues. CDR3 DNA (partial): TGTGCCAGCAGCCGCGGACAGGAGGGCTATGGC. This sequence encodes CASSRGQEGYG. The full CDR3 is CASSRGQEGYGYTF.

As concerns this clone: The read halts 3 residues ahead of the CDR3 end, with the missing end drawn from the germline J gene. The chain recombines TRBV2 with TRBJ1-2; possibly TRBD1 for D (6 bases). The CDR3 totals 14 residues. Germline-derived CDR1 and CDR2 are SNHLY and FYNNEI. The CDR3 reads CASSGQGGGSDYTF. CDR3 DNA, as far as it was read: TGTGCCAGCAGTGGCCAGGGCGGGGGCAGTGAC.

Comments on this clone: The observed sequence ends 3 residues before the CDR3 terminus, with the missing tail filled in from the germline J gene. This rearrangement joins TRBV29-1 to TRBJ2-7, with 10 bases identical to TRBD2. The trim removed 4 bases at V and 3 bases at J, leaving 3 bases unmatched. The CDR3 contains 13 residues. Per germline, CDR1 SQVTM and CDR2 ANQGSEA. CDR3 protein: CSVATSGDYEQYF. The sequenced part of the CDR3 DNA is TGCAGCGTTGCTACTAGCGGGGACTACGAG.

The CDR3: CASSLIGGSNEQFF. The covered CDR3 bases are TGTGCCAGCAGCTTAATAGGGGGTAGCAATGAG. The chain is built from TRBV7-3 and TRBJ2-1, with TRBD1 as a possible D gene (6 bases). The read terminates 3 residues ahead of where the CDR3 ends, so the germline J gene completes it. Germline assignment: CDR1 SGHTA and CDR2 FQGTGA. This CDR3 is built from 14 residues. Trimming took 1 base from V and 6 from J, leaving 10 bases between them.

With regard to this clone: The CDR3 is cut off 3 residues early in the read; its end comes from the germline J gene. The chain recombines TRBV7-3 with TRBJ2-2; maybe TRBD2 (7 bases). Trimming pared 3 bases from V and 5 bases from J, leaving 13 bases between. The CDR3 is 15 residues long. Germline lookup yields CDR1 SGHTA and CDR2 FQGTGA. CDR3 bases read: TGTGCCAGCAGCTTGGGGGGGCAAGGGACCGGGGAG. Translated: CASSLGGQGTGE. Given in full, the CDR3 is CASSLGGQGTGELFF.

As for this clone: The sequence runs out 3 residues before the end of the CDR3; the remainder is reconstructed from the germline J gene. This chain connects TRBV4-1 to TRBJ2-7; 9 bases are a match to TRBD2. This CDR3 comprises 15 residues. Germline V gene sequence: CDR1 MGHRA, CDR2 YSYEKL. V dropped 1 base and J dropped 3; count of bases not matched to a gene: 4. Incomplete CDR3 DNA: TGCGCCAGCAGCCAAGGCGGGGGGGCCGTCTACGAG. Protein sequence: CASSQGGGAVYE. The whole CDR3 sequence is CASSQGGGAVYEQYF.